These T cell receptor beta chains were read from a single sample in a study of TIL therapy for anti-PD-1-resistant metastatic lung cancer. TCRdb keeps only in-frame clones here, not all; method: immunoSEQ multiplex PCR. The data show tens of thousands of clones, 69% seen once. The sequenced sample was blood, obtained at baseline. The receptors stem from a person aged 25-85 years with non-small cell lung cancer. Both conserved end residues are part of each CDR3. The order of the fields is CDR3 protein, D gene, V gene, J gene. The D gene is left open where the match is weak.

CDR3aa: CASTTEGTYNEQFF
d_gene: .
v_gene: TRBV5-1
j_gene: TRBJ2-1

CDR3aa: CATSFLEGGELFF
d_gene: .
v_gene: TRBV25-1
j_gene: TRBJ2-2

CDR3aa: CASSRYSENIQYF
d_gene: .
v_gene: TRBV4-1
j_gene: TRBJ2-4

CDR3aa: CACKLGGPAGAFF
d_gene: .
v_gene: TRBV30
j_gene: TRBJ1-1

CDR3aa: CSVEEERFYNEQFF
d_gene: .
v_gene: TRBV29-1
j_gene: TRBJ2-1

CDR3aa: CASSYFAGQSTGELFF
d_gene: .
v_gene: TRBV19
j_gene: TRBJ2-2

CDR3aa: CASTQRGGDSPLHF
d_gene: .
v_gene: TRBV19
j_gene: TRBJ1-6

CDR3aa: CASSGSSGGAYEQYF
d_gene: .
v_gene: TRBV27
j_gene: TRBJ2-7

CDR3aa: CASSRVRGRSSYEQYF
d_gene: .
v_gene: TRBV5-1
j_gene: TRBJ2-7

CDR3aa: CASNPGGAVQPQHF
d_gene: .
v_gene: TRBV28
j_gene: TRBJ1-5

CDR3aa: CATQRGLGYGYTF
d_gene: TRBD1
v_gene: TRBV19
j_gene: TRBJ1-2

CDR3aa: CASSVQDHYEQYF
d_gene: .
v_gene: TRBV2
j_gene: TRBJ2-7

CDR3aa: CASSVLGQASNEQFF
d_gene: TRBD1
v_gene: TRBV9
j_gene: TRBJ2-1

CDR3aa: CASSTKTGTYEQYF
d_gene: TRBD1
v_gene: TRBV5-1
j_gene: TRBJ2-7

CDR3aa: CASSLEQAAGANVLTF
d_gene: .
v_gene: TRBV7-8
j_gene: TRBJ2-6

CDR3aa: CSANGNEQFF
d_gene: .
v_gene: TRBV20-1
j_gene: TRBJ2-1

CDR3aa: CASSPGTGGTEAFF
d_gene: TRBD1
v_gene: TRBV5-1
j_gene: TRBJ1-1

CDR3aa: CASSTTGGTGELFF
d_gene: TRBD1
v_gene: TRBV6-6
j_gene: TRBJ2-2

CDR3aa: CASSPVGGGTSLYGYTF
d_gene: .
v_gene: TRBV18
j_gene: TRBJ1-2

CDR3aa: CASSEQPGLASEQFF
d_gene: TRBD2
v_gene: TRBV6-4
j_gene: TRBJ2-1

CDR3aa: CSVDETGGYGYTF
d_gene: TRBD1
v_gene: TRBV29-1
j_gene: TRBJ1-2

CDR3aa: CASRFTQEYQETQYF
d_gene: .
v_gene: TRBV11-2
j_gene: TRBJ2-5

CDR3aa: CASSQTRQGAGAEAFF
d_gene: TRBD1
v_gene: TRBV18
j_gene: TRBJ1-1

CDR3aa: CASSRGTVYLEAFF
d_gene: TRBD1
v_gene: TRBV19
j_gene: TRBJ1-1

CDR3aa: CASSVGLPAGNTIYF
d_gene: .
v_gene: TRBV2
j_gene: TRBJ1-3